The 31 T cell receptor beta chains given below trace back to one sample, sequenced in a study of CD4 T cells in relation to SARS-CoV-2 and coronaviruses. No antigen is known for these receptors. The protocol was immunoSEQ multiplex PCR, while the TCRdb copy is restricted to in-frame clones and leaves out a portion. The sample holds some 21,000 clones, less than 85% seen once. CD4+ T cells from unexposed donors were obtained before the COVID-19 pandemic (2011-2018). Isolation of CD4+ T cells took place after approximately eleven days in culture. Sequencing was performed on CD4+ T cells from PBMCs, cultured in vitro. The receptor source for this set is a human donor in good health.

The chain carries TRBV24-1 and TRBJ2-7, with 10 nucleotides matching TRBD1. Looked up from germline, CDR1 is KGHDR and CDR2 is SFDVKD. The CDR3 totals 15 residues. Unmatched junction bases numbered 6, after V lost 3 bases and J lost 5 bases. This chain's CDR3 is CATSDPGQGSHEQYF. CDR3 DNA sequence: TGTGCCACCAGTGATCCGGGACAGGGGTCCCACGAGCAGTACTTC.

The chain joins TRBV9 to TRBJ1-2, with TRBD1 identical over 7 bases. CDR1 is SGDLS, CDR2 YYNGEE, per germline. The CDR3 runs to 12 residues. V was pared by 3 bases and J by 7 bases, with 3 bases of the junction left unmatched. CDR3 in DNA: TGTGCCAGCAGCGGCGGGACAGCTGGCTACACCTTC. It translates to CASSGGTAGYTF.

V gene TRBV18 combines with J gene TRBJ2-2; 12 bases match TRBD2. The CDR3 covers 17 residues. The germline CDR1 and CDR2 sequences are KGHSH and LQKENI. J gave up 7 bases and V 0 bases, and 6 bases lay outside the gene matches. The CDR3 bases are TGTGCCAGCTCACCACCGGTAGGACTAGCGGGATACGGGGAGCTGTTTTTT. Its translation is CASSPPVGLAGYGELFF. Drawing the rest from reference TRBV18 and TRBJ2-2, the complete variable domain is NAGVMQNPRHLVRRRGQEARLRCSPMKGHSHVYWYRQLPEEGLKFMVYLQKENIIDESGMPKERFSAEFPKEGPSILRIQQVVRGDSAAYFCASSPPVGLAGYGELFFGEGSRLTVL.

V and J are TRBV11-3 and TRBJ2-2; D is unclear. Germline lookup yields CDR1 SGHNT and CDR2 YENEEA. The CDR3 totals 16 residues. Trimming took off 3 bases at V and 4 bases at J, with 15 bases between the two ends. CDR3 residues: CASSFVGGKGTGELFF. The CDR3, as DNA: TGTGCCAGCAGCTTTGTTGGCGGTAAAGGCACCGGGGAGCTGTTTTTT.

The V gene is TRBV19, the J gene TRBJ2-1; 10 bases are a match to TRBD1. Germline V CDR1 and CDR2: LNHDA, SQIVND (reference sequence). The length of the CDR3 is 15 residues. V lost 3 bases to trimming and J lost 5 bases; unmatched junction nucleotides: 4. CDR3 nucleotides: TGTGCCAGTAGTATCCGGGACAGGGGTGACAATGAGCAGTTCTTC. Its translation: CASSIRDRGDNEQFF.

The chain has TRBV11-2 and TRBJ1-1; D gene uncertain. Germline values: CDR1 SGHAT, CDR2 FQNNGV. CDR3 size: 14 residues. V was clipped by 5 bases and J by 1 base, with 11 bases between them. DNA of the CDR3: TGTGCCAGCAGCCGTGCGCTAGGGAACACTGAAGCTTTCTTT. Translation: CASSRALGNTEAFF.

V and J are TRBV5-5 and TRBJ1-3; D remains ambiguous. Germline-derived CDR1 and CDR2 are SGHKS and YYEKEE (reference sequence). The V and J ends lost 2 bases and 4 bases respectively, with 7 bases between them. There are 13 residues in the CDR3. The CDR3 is CASSFSYGNTIYF. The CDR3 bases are TGTGCCAGCAGCTTTTCTTACGGAAACACCATATATTTT. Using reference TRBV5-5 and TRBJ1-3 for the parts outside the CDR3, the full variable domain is DAGVTQSPTHLIKTRGQQVTLRCSPISGHKSVSWYQQVLGQGPQFIFQYYEKEERGRGNFPDRFSARQFPNYSSELNVNALLLGDSALYLCASSFSYGNTIYFGEGSWLTVV.

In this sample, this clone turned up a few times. CDR3 sequence: CASSRQGLNTEAFF. The CDR3, as DNA: TGTGCCAGCAGCCGACAGGGACTGAACACTGAAGCTTTCTTT. The V call is TRBV5-4, the J call TRBJ1-1; TRBD1 matches at 7 bases. Germline V gene lookup returns CDR1 SGHNT and CDR2 YYREEE (reference sequence). CDR3 length: 14 residues. J lost 0 bases, V lost 4 bases, and 3 bases had no gene match.

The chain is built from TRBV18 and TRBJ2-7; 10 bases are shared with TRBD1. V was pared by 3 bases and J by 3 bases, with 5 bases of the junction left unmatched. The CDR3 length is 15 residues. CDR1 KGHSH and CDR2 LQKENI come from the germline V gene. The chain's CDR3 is CASSPRDRGGYEQYF. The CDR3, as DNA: TGTGCCAGCTCACCCCGGGACAGGGGAGGCTACGAGCAGTACTTC.

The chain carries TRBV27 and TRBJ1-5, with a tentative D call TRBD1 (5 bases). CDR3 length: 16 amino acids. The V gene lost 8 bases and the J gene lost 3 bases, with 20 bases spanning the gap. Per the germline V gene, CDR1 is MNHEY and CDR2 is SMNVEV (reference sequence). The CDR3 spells CASPSWRGVDNQPQHF. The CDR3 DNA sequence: TGTGCCAGCCCCTCGTGGCGAGGGGTCGACAATCAGCCCCAGCATTTT.

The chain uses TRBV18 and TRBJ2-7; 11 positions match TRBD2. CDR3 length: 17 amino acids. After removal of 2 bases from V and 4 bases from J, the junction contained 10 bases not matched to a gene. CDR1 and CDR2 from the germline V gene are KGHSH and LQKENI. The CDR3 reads CASSPKIGLAGLYEQYF. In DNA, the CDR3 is TGTGCCAGCTCACCAAAGATAGGACTAGCGGGCCTTTACGAGCAGTACTTC.

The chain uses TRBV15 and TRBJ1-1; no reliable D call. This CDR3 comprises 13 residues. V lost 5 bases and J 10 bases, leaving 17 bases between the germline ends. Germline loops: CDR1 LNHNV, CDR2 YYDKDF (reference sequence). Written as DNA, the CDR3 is TGTGCCACCAGCTCGTATGCGGGGTCGGGAGCTTTCTTT. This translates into CATSSYAGSGAFF.

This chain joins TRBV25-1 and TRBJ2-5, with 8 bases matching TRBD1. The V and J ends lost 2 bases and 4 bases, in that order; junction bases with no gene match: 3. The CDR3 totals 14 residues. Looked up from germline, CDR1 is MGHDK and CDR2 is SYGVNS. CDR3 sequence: CASSEPGGLETQYF. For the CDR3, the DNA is TGTGCCAGCAGTGAACCAGGGGGCCTAGAGACCCAGTACTTC. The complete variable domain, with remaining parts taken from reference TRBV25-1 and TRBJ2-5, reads EADIYQTPRYLVIGTGKKITLECSQTMGHDKMYWYQQDPGMELHLIHYSYGVNSTEKGDLSSESTVSRIRTEHFPLTLESARPSHTSQYLCASSEPGGLETQYFGPGTRLLVL.

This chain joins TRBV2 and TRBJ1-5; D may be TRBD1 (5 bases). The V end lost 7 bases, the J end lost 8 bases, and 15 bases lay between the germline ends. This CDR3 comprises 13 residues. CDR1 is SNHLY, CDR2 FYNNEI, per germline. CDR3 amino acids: CASTLTREEPQHF. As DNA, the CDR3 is TGTGCCAGCACCCTGACCAGGGAGGAGCCCCAGCATTTT.

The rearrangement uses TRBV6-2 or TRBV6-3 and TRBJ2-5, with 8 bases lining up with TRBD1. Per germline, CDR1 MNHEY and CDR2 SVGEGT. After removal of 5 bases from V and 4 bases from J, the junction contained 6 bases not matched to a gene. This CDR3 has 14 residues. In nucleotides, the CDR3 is TGTGCCAGCAGTCAGGACAGGGTATCAGAGACCCAGTACTTC. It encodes CASSQDRVSETQYF.

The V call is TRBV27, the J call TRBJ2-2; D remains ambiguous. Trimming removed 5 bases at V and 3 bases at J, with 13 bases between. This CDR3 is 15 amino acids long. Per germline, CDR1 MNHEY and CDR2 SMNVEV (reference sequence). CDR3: CASSPPATYTGELFF. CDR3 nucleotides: TGTGCCAGCAGTCCCCCGGCCACTTACACCGGGGAGCTGTTTTTT.

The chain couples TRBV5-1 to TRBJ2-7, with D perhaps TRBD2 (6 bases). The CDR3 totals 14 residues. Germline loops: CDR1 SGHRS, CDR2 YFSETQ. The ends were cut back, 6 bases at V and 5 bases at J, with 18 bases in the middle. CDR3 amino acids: CASTRGTDAHEQYF. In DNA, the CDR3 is TGCGCCAGCACCCGCGGGACCGATGCACACGAGCAGTACTTC.

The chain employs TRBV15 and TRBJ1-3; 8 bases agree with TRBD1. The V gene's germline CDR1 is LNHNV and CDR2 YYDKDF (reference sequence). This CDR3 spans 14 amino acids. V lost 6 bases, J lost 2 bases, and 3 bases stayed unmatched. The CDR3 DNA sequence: TGTGCCACCAGAGACAGGGGCGCTGGAAACACCATATATTTT. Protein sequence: CATRDRGAGNTIYF. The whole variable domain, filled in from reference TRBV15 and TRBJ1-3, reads DAMVIQNPRYQVTQFGKPVTLSCSQTLNHNVMYWYQQKSSQAPKLLFHYYDKDFNNEADTPDNFQSRRPNTSFCFLDIRSPGLGDTAMYLCATRDRGAGNTIYFGEGSWLTVV.

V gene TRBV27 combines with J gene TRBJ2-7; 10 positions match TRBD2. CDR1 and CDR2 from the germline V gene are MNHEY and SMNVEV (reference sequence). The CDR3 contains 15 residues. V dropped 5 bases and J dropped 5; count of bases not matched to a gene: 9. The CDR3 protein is CASSAITSGIHEQYF. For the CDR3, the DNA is TGTGCCAGCAGTGCGATAACTAGCGGGATCCACGAGCAGTACTTC.

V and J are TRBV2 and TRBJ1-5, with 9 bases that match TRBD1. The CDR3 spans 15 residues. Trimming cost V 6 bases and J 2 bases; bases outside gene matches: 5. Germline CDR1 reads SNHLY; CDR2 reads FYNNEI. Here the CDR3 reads CASRETGGGNQPQHF. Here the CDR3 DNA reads TGTGCCAGCAGAGAGACAGGGGGAGGCAATCAGCCCCAGCATTTT.

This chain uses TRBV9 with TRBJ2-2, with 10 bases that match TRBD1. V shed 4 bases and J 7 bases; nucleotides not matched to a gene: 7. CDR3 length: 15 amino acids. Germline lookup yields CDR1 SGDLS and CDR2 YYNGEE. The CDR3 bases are TGTGCCAGCAGCCCGACGACAGGGGGCCACGGGGAGCTGTTTTTT. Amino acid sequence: CASSPTTGGHGELFF. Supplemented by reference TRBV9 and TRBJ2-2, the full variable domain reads DSGVTQTPKHLITATGQRVTLRCSPRSGDLSVYWYQQSLDQGLQFLIQYYNGEERAKGNILERFSAQQFPDLHSELNLSSLELGDSALYFCASSPTTGGHGELFFGEGSRLTVL.

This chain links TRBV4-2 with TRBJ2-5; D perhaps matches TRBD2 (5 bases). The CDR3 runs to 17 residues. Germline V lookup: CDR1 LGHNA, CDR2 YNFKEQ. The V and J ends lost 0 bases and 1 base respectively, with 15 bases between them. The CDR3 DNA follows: TGTGCCAGCAGCCAAGAGGGAATGGCTAGCAGCCAAGAGACCCAGTACTTC. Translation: CASSQEGMASSQETQYF.

In nucleotides, the CDR3 is TGTGCCTGGTCAAACGGGGGGCTGTCAGCTGAAGCTTTCTTT. Encoded protein: CAWSNGGLSAEAFF. The chain joins TRBV30 to TRBJ1-1; the D gene is possibly TRBD1 (6 bases). This CDR3 is built from 14 residues. Germline CDR1 reads GTSNPN; CDR2 reads SVGIG (reference sequence). The V and J ends lost 5 bases and 6 bases respectively, with 19 bases between them.

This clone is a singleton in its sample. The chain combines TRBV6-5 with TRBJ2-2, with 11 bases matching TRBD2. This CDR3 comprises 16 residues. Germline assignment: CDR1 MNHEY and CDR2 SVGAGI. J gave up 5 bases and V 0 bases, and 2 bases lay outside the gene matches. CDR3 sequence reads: CASSYSTSGTTGELFF. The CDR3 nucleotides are TGTGCCAGCAGTTACTCGACTAGCGGGACAACCGGGGAGCTGTTTTTT.

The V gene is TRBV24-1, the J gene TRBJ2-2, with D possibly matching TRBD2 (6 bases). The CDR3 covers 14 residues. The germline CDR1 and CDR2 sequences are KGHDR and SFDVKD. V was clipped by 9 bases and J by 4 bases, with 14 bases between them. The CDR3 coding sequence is TGTGCCACCGGGGGGAGCGGCCCCACCGGGGAGCTGTTTTTT. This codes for CATGGSGPTGELFF.

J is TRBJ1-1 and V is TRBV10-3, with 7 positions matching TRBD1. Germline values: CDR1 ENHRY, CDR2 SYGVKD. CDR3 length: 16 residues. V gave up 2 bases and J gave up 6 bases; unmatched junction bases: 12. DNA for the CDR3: TGTGCCATCAGTGAGACTCGACAGGGTTTCGTGGCTGAAGCTTTCTTT. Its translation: CAISETRQGFVAEAFF.

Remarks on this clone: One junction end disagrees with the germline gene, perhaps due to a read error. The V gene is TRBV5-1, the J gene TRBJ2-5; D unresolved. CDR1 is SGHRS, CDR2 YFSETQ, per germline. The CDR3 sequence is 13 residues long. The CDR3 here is CASRLESAETQYF. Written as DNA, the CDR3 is TGCGCCAGCAGATTGGAGAGTGCGGAGACCCAGTACTTC.

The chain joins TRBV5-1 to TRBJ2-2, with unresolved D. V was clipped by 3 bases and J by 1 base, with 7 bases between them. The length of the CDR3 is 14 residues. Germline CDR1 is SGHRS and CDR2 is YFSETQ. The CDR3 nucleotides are TGCGCCAGCAGCTCACCGGTGAACACCGGGGAGCTGTTTTTT. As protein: CASSSPVNTGELFF.

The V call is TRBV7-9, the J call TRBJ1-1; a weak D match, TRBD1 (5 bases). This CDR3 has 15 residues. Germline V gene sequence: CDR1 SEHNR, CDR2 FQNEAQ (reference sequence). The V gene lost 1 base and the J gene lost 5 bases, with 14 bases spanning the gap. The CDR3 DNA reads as TGTGCCAGCAGCTTAGACAGGCCCATGGAGACTGAAGCTTTCTTT. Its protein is CASSLDRPMETEAFF. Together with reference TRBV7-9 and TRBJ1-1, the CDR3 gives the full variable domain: DTGVSQNPRHKITKRGQNVTFRCDPISEHNRLYWYRQTLGQGPEFLTYFQNEAQLEKSRLLSDRFSAERPKGSFSTLEIQRTEQGDSAMYLCASSLDRPMETEAFFGQGTRLTVV.

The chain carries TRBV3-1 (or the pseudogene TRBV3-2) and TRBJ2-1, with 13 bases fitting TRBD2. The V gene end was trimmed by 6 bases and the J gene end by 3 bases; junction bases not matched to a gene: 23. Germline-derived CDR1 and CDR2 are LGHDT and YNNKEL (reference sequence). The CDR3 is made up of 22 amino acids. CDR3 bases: TGTGCCAGCAGGGGGACAGGGGTACCACTAGCGGGAGGGCGTAGAGACTACAATGAGCAGTTCTTC. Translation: CASRGTGVPLAGGRRDYNEQFF.

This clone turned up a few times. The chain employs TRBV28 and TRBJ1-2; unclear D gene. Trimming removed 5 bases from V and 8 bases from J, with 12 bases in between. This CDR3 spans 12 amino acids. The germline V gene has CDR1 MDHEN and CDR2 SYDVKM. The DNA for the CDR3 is TGTGCCAGCAGTCCCTACCTGGGCGGCTACACCTTC. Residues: CASSPYLGGYTF.